These 3 T cell receptor beta chains share one sample of origin, sequenced in a study of response to subunit inactivated influenza vaccine. TCRdb re-called the RT-PCR reads with MiXCR, one entry per CDR3 protein. Of some 850,000 distinct CDR3 sequences in the sample, 18% were seen once. Sequenced material: PBMCs from blood, taken more than 4 days after vaccination. These TCRs come from a man between 50 and 59 years old who received an inactivated influenza vaccine.

This chain connects TRBV4-3 to TRBJ2-5, with D maybe TRBD2 (6 bases). CDR1 is LGHNA, CDR2 YSLEER, per germline. V was cut by 0 bases and J by 5 bases, with 28 bases left in between. CDR3 size: 20 residues. DNA of the CDR3: TGCGCCAGCAGCCAAGATATCGTCAAGGCGGCGGGATTGTCGTGGGAGACCCAGTACTTC. Protein sequence: CASSQDIVKAAGLSWETQYF.

The chain uses TRBV5-5 and TRBJ2-7; D may be TRBD1 (5 bases). The V end was cut by 5 bases, the J end by 3 bases, with 18 bases between. CDR3 length equals 15 residues. Per the germline V gene, CDR1 is SGHKS and CDR2 is YYEKEE (reference sequence). Here the CDR3 DNA reads TGTGCCAGCAGGGAGTATGTAAGGACAATCTACGAGCAGTACTTC. This encodes CASREYVRTIYEQYF.

In this sample, this clonotype turned up a few times. The chain has TRBV7-2 and TRBJ2-1; 7 nucleotides align to TRBD2. The CDR3 sequence is 13 residues long. The trim removed 3 bases at V and 10 bases at J, leaving 6 bases unmatched. Germline CDR1 is SGHTA and CDR2 is FQGNSA. The chain's CDR3 is CASSLPPGLEQFF. The CDR3 DNA reads TGTGCCAGCAGCTTGCCACCGGGACTAGAGCAGTTCTTC.